This T cell receptor (beta chain) is drawn from a study of T-cell reconstitution after alpha-beta-depleted transplantation in children. V shed 8 bases and J shed 7 bases, with 17 bases lying between them. This CDR3 has 14 amino acids. Germline lookup yields CDR1 SNHLY and CDR2 FYNNEI. Molecular barcoding with unique molecular identifiers was used for the TCRbeta library. TCRdb independently ran MiXCR on the PCR reads; one entry per CDR3 protein. In the table there are more than 250,000 distinct CDR3 sequences, about 10% of which are singletons. This clonotype has at least ten counts. The J gene is TRBJ2-2, the V gene TRBV2; either TRBD1 or TRBD2 may supply D (5 bases each). The receptor was isolated from a human donor who donated a stem cell graft to a child with SCID. This specimen consisted of PBMCs from the stem cell graft donor, obtained from the stem cell graft. Here the CDR3 DNA reads TGTGCCAGCGCAAGGGACCCAGCCGGCGGGGAGCTGTTTTTT. Amino acid sequence: CASARDPAGGELFF.